This T cell receptor (beta chain) is from a study of blood T cells in healthy people across ages. At the level of the study: About one barcoded beta molecule per two T cells came from capture by template switching.

Next came a second PCR, run for 7 to 11 cycles, which used a sample-barcoded 5' primer along with a J-beta primer mix. TCRdb re-called the 5' RACE reads through MiXCR, storing one row per CDR3 protein. The table lists about 1.8 million distinct CDR3 sequences, about 50% of them singletons, with 2% to 2.5% in the top ten. From germline, CDR1 is DFQATT and CDR2 SNEGSKA (reference sequence). Trimming took 1 base from V and 9 from J, leaving 4 bases between them. The CDR3 has 10 amino acids. The sequencing input was blood. This receptor was obtained from a woman aged 40 to 50 in good health. The chain uses TRBV20-1 and TRBJ2-1; no reliable D call. This CDR3 is CSARGAEQFF. In nucleotides, the CDR3 is TGCAGTGCTAGAGGCGCTGAGCAGTTCTTC.